This T cell receptor beta chain is drawn from a study of blood T cell repertoires in COVID-19. Repertoires were generated with immunoSEQ multiplex PCR, while TCRdb's copy carries only in-frame clones and drops some. The sample contains a few hundred thousand clones, about 90% of which appear only once. The CDR3 totals 12 residues. Trimming cost V 5 bases and J 6 bases; bases outside gene matches: 3. The source is a woman aged 25 to 39 who had recovered from COVID-19. The rearrangement uses TRBV12-3 or TRBV12-4 and TRBJ1-1; 7 bases map to TRBD1. Material: PBMCs or T cells enriched from blood (not recorded which). CDR3 nucleotide sequence: TGTGCCAGCAGTGACCAGGGGGCTGAAGCTTTCTTT. This codes for CASSDQGAEAFF.